The table lists the clone carrying this T cell receptor (beta chain) with a few counts. Its cognate antigen is unknown. J lost 3 bases, V lost 3 bases, and 1 base had no gene match. Germline CDR1 is SGHRS and CDR2 is YFSETQ. CDR3 length equals 15 residues. An equimolar mix of two oligonucleotides served as the beta constant-region primer for TRBC1 and TRBC2. Four rounds of PCR amplified the ligated cDNA using nested alpha and beta constant-region primers plus SP2. The cDNA 3' end received a ligated single-stranded oligonucleotide carrying the SP2 primer and a 12-nucleotide UMI. In TCRdb, the UMI-ligation and nested PCR reads were re-called with MiXCR into one record per CDR3 protein. The sample gives approximately 150,000 distinct CDR3 sequences, about 23% of which show up once; approximately 0.1% is in the top ten. The data belong to a study of naive and memory T cell subsets. Study results and caveats: Especially in CD8 cells, naive repertoires contained a few larger clonotypes, possibly CD45RA-re-expressing memory cells. Clonotypes here are unpaired alpha or beta chain sequences. TCR abundance followed a power law differing between naive and memory subsets. Expression changes during T cell differentiation may affect RNA-based TCR counts.

The sample taken for sequencing was naive CD4+ T cells from blood. The V gene is TRBV5-1, the J gene TRBJ1-5, with 12 bases identical to TRBD1. The TCR sequence derives from a human donor in good health. Written as DNA, the CDR3 is TGCGCCAGCAGCTCGGGACAGGGGGCCAATCAGCCCCAGCATTTT. Amino acid sequence: CASSSGQGANQPQHF.